A selection of T cell receptor beta chains follows, all from one sample in a study of blood T cell repertoires in COVID-19. Only in-frame clones appear in the TCRdb table, and some are missing; sequencing was by immunoSEQ multiplex PCR. The sample contains 110,000 to 150,000 clones, roughly three quarters of which appear only once. The sequencing input was PBMCs or T cells enriched from blood (not recorded which). The receptors were sampled from a woman aged 45-65 years who had recovered from COVID-19. The CDR3 runs from the conserved cysteine through the conserved F or W. Each record gives: clone size, J gene, D gene, V gene, CDR3 protein, CDR3 DNA. D genes are given only for firm matches. Expanded clones are given a class, and other clones once, few, many or no size at all.

>.|TRBJ1-2|.|TRBV5-6
CASSYKRGYGYTF
TGTGCCAGCAGCTATAAAAGGGGATATGGCTACACCTTC
>.|TRBJ1-1|TRBD1|TRBV2
CASSVQGAYTEAFF
TGTGCCAGCAGTGTACAGGGGGCTTACACTGAAGCTTTCTTT
>.|TRBJ1-2|.|TRBV28
CASREEQGGYGYTF
TGTGCCAGCCGCGAAGAACAGGGCGGCTATGGCTACACCTTC
>.|TRBJ1-2|.|TRBV28
CASSSLIRTAPLYGYTF
TGTGCCAGCAGTTCCCTGATTAGGACAGCTCCTCTCTATGGCTACACCTTC
>.|TRBJ2-5|TRBD2|TRBV7-2
CASSSRLAGGQETQYF
TGTGCCAGCAGCTCTAGACTAGCGGGGGGCCAAGAGACCCAGTACTTC
>.|TRBJ1-4|.|TRBV25-1
CASGREQKLFF
TGTGCCAGCGGGCGGGAACAAAAACTGTTTTTT
>many|TRBJ1-4|TRBD1|TRBV19
CASCGQGTNEKLFF
TGTGCCAGTTGCGGACAGGGAACTAATGAAAAACTGTTTTTT
>.|TRBJ2-1|TRBD1|TRBV11-3
CASRRHQGAVEQFF
TGTGCCAGCAGAAGACATCAGGGGGCTGTTGAGCAGTTCTTC
>.|TRBJ2-5|.|TRBV28
CASSGTSSGETQYF
TGTGCCAGCAGTGGGACAAGTTCGGGAGAGACCCAGTACTTC
>.|TRBJ2-7|.|TRBV14
CASSQVGGYEQYF
TGTGCCAGCAGCCAAGTAGGGGGCTACGAGCAGTACTTC
>.|TRBJ1-5|.|TRBV19
CASSPLSGRGGNQPQHF
TGTGCCAGTAGCCCACTCTCGGGCAGGGGTGGCAATCAGCCCCAGCATTTT
>.|TRBJ1-6|.|TRBV28
CASSLIEMGGPNSPLHF
TGTGCCAGCAGTTTAATTGAGATGGGGGGACCAAATTCACCCCTCCACTTT
>.|TRBJ2-5|TRBD2|TRBV3-1/TRBV3-2
CASSPTSGGETQYF
TGTGCCAGCAGCCCGACTAGCGGGGGGGAGACCCAGTACTTC
>.|TRBJ1-3|.|TRBV3-1/TRBV3-2
CASSPGGTARHTIYF
TGTGCCAGCAGCCCAGGCGGGACGGCCCGCCACACCATATATTTT
>.|TRBJ1-1|.|TRBV18
CASSPQGTGTSNTEAFF
TGTGCCAGCTCACCACAGGGGACTGGAACAAGTAACACTGAAGCTTTCTTT
>.|TRBJ1-3|TRBD1|TRBV6-5
CASSYSRRGPGNTIYF
TGTGCCAGCAGTTACTCGAGGAGGGGGCCTGGAAACACCATATATTTT
>.|TRBJ2-1|TRBD1|TRBV7-6
CASSPQGTSYNEQFF
TGTGCCAGCAGCCCACAGGGGACATCCTACAATGAGCAGTTCTTC
>.|TRBJ2-5|TRBD1|TRBV7-8
CASSYPGTDKREETQYF
TGTGCCAGCAGCTACCCCGGGACAGACAAAAGAGAGGAGACCCAGTACTTC
>.|TRBJ2-1|.|TRBV5-4
CASSLGSSYNEQFF
TGTGCCAGCAGCTTGGGGAGCTCCTACAATGAGCAGTTCTTC
>once|TRBJ2-1|TRBD2|TRBV3-1/TRBV3-2
CASSQGERGQFF
TGTGCCAGCAGCCAGGGTGAGCGGGGTCAGTTCTTC
>.|TRBJ2-7|.|TRBV6-5
CASSKDAGGSYEQYF
TGTGCCAGCAGCAAAGACGCTGGGGGGAGCTACGAGCAGTACTTC
>once|TRBJ1-4|TRBD1|TRBV18
CASSGTANEKLFF
TGTGCCAGCTCAGGGACAGCTAATGAAAAACTGTTTTTT
>few|TRBJ1-2|.|TRBV7-9
CASSLGTASYGYTF
TGTGCCAGCAGCTTAGGAACTGCTAGCTATGGCTACACCTTC
>.|TRBJ1-2|TRBD1|TRBV2
CASSAIGQGYGYTF
TGTGCTAGCAGCGCCATTGGACAGGGTTATGGCTACACCTTC
>.|TRBJ1-1|.|TRBV28
CAILPPGDAEAFF
TGTGCCATCCTCCCCCCAGGGGACGCTGAAGCTTTCTTT
>.|TRBJ1-2|.|TRBV7-8
CASSSGILGFLYGYTF
TGTGCCAGCAGCTCCGGGATTCTGGGCTTCCTCTATGGCTACACCTTC
>few|TRBJ2-5|.|TRBV5-1
CASTPQPGFGQETQYF
TGCGCCAGCACCCCCCAGCCCGGGTTCGGGCAAGAGACCCAGTACTTC
>.|TRBJ2-5|TRBD1|TRBV4-2
CASSPGQDRETQYF
TGTGCCAGCAGCCCCGGACAGGATCGGGAGACCCAGTACTTC
>.|TRBJ2-5|TRBD1|TRBV6-5
CASNSPGQKETQYF
TGTGCCAGCAACTCTCCGGGACAGAAAGAGACCCAGTACTTC
>.|TRBJ1-1|.|TRBV7-9
CASSGGSGGKNTEAFF
TGTGCCAGCAGCGGGGGATCGGGAGGTAAGAACACTGAAGCTTTCTTT
>.|TRBJ1-2|.|TRBV6-2/TRBV6-3
CASSYSGRDYGYTF
TGTGCCAGCAGTTACTCGGGCAGGGATTATGGCTACACCTTC